The T cell receptor beta chain under discussion was sequenced for a study of vaccination and CD4 T cells after COVID-19. At the level of the study: Nasal swab PCR had shown SARS-CoV-2 positivity in the convalescent patients (roughly 9 mild cases, one severe case). Overlapping spike peptides served as the stimulus for the cells. These peptides came from SARS-CoV-2 and from the common cold coronaviruses HCoV-NL63, HCoV-OC43 and HCoV-229E.

Note on this clonotype: What it binds is unknown.

Treatment of the sample: roughly 10-day PBMC culture with coronavirus spike peptide pools or control peptides (ViraFEST assay). Germline trimming cut 4 bases from V and 2 bases from J; bases unmatched to any gene: 7. This CDR3 region has 15 residues. Per the germline V gene, CDR1 is SGHVS and CDR2 is FQNEAQ. The Oncomine TCR Beta short-read assay sequenced DNA from cultured CD4+ T cells. Investigators obtained genomic DNA by extraction from cultured CD4+ T cells. TCRdb re-analysed the PCR reads in MiXCR, keeping a single row per CDR3 protein. The data show 7,000 to 8,500 distinct CDR3 sequences, approximately 55% seen once.

This rearrangement joins TRBV7-8 to TRBJ2-7, with 8 bases aligning to TRBD2. The sequencing sample was made of CD4+ T cells from blood, cultured in vitro. The source is a human donor who had recovered from COVID-19. The CDR3 is CASSWGLGNTYEQYF. CDR3 DNA sequence: TGTGCCAGCAGCTGGGGACTAGGCAACACCTACGAGCAGTACTTC.